The 32 T cell receptor beta chains presented below share a single source sample, sequenced in a study of control samples from healthy donors and cancer patients. The table came from immunoSEQ multiplex PCR; TCRdb's copy has only in-frame clones and leaves some out. Among tens of thousands of clones, about 87% were seen once, and the ten largest hold around 14%. Sequences were obtained from blood. The receptors stem from a woman in her 70s in good health.

The CDR3 nucleotides are TGTGCCAGCAGCACCTACAGGAACACTGAAGCTTTCTTT. Translated: CASSTYRNTEAFF. V gene TRBV27 combines with J gene TRBJ1-1; D is ambiguous. Germline loops: CDR1 MNHEY, CDR2 SMNVEV (reference sequence). The CDR3 loop spans 13 amino acids. Trimming left V 6 bases short and J 1 base short, with 9 bases between.

The chain combines TRBV28 with TRBJ1-5; a possible D gene is TRBD1 (5 bases). Per germline, CDR1 MDHEN and CDR2 SYDVKM. CDR3 length: 13 residues. Trimming cost V 8 bases and J 5 bases, with 13 bases left between them. In nucleotides, the CDR3 is TGTGCCAGCTTCGGGGGGGGGTATCAGCCCCAGCATTTT. Residues: CASFGGGYQPQHF.

The chain couples TRBV7-9 to TRBJ2-5; 7 bases match TRBD1. Looked up from germline, CDR1 is SEHNR and CDR2 is FQNEAQ (reference sequence). Germline trimming cut 3 bases from V and 2 bases from J; bases unmatched to any gene: 6. The CDR3 extends over 15 amino acids. This CDR3 reads CASSFPEGAQETQYF. CDR3 bases: TGTGCCAGCAGCTTCCCTGAGGGGGCGCAAGAGACCCAGTACTTC.

The V call is TRBV19, the J call TRBJ1-1; TRBD1 matches at 8 bases. The V gene end was trimmed by 6 bases and the J gene end by 0 bases; junction bases not matched to a gene: 3. The CDR3 consists of 14 residues. Germline loops: CDR1 LNHDA, CDR2 SQIVND (reference sequence). In DNA, the CDR3 is TGTGCCAGTAGGGGGGACAGGTTGAACACTGAAGCTTTCTTT. It is translated as CASRGDRLNTEAFF.

The chain has TRBV7-8 and TRBJ1-1; D remains ambiguous. This CDR3 is 13 amino acids long. V was clipped by 3 bases and J by 4 bases, with 9 bases between them. CDR1 is SGHVS, CDR2 FQNEAQ, per germline. The CDR3 loop reads CASSLVTGTEAFF. The CDR3 coding sequence is TGTGCCAGCAGCTTGGTTACGGGCACTGAAGCTTTCTTT.

The chain couples TRBV6-1 to TRBJ1-2, with D unresolved. Trimming shortened V by 0 bases and J by 2 bases, and 13 bases separated the two germline ends. CDR1 MNHNS and CDR2 SASEGT come from the germline V gene. This CDR3 spans 16 amino acids. The CDR3 nucleotides read TGTGCCAGCAGTGAAGCGGTCGGAGGAAGCAACTATGGCTACACCTTC. Protein product: CASSEAVGGSNYGYTF.

This clone came up once. DNA of the CDR3: TGCAGCGCTGTTCGAGGTGCAGGGTCGAACACCGGGGAGCTGTTTTTT. Its protein is CSAVRGAGSNTGELFF. The chain couples TRBV29-1 to TRBJ2-2, with a possible D match to TRBD1 (5 bases). The CDR3 has 16 residues. Trimming removed 7 bases at V and 0 bases at J, with 18 bases between. Looked up from germline, CDR1 is SQVTM and CDR2 is ANQGSEA.

The V and J genes are TRBV5-4 and TRBJ2-7, with D tentatively TRBD2 (6 bases). Germline lookup yields CDR1 SGHNT and CDR2 YYREEE (reference sequence). The CDR3 runs 14 residues. Trimming cost V 3 bases and J 2 bases, with 12 bases left between them. CDR3 region: CASSSGTLAYEQYF. The CDR3 DNA reads TGTGCCAGCAGCTCCGGGACTCTCGCCTACGAGCAGTACTTC. Supplemented by reference TRBV5-4 and TRBJ2-7, the full variable domain reads ETGVTQSPTHLIKTRGQQVTLRCSSQSGHNTVSWYQQALGQGPQFIFQYYREEENGRGNFPPRFSGLQFPNYSSELNVNALELDDSALYLCASSSGTLAYEQYFGPGTRLTVT.

This chain's CDR3 is CASLGGNSQETQYF. The CDR3 bases are TGTGCCTCTTTAGGGGGGAACTCTCAAGAGACCCAGTACTTC. The chain couples TRBV10-3 to TRBJ2-5; D may match TRBD1 or TRBD2 (6 bases each). CDR3 length: 14 residues. Germline V lookup: CDR1 ENHRY, CDR2 SYGVKD. V dropped 11 bases and J dropped 2 bases, with 18 bases sitting between them.

The chain is built from TRBV19 and TRBJ2-7; 8 bases are shared with TRBD2. This CDR3 comprises 12 residues. From germline, CDR1 is LNHDA and CDR2 SQIVND (reference sequence). The trim removed 2 bases at V and 7 bases at J, leaving 1 base unmatched. CDR3 protein: CASSIRGGEQYF. The DNA of the CDR3 is TGTGCCAGTAGTATACGGGGGGGAGAGCAGTACTTC.

The V and J genes are TRBV29-1 and TRBJ2-1, with unresolved D. Deletions cut 7 bases from V and 0 bases from J, with 13 bases between. The CDR3 contains 14 residues. CDR1 is SQVTM, CDR2 ANQGSEA, per germline. CDR3 in amino acids: CSASPRSSYNEQFF. The CDR3, as DNA: TGCAGCGCCTCCCCCCGGAGCTCCTACAATGAGCAGTTCTTC.

This clone appeared a few times. This chain joins TRBV2 and TRBJ1-1, with D maybe TRBD1 (5 bases). With 7 bases removed from V and 10 bases from J, the gap between germline ends came to 16 bases. Germline CDR1 and CDR2: SNHLY and FYNNEI. The CDR3 sequence is 12 residues long. CDR3 sequence: CASIRGGQGAFF. The CDR3 bases are TGTGCCAGCATTCGTGGAGGTCAGGGAGCTTTCTTT.

The rearrangement joins TRBV5-5 to TRBJ2-2; 12 bases match TRBD2. Germline trimming cut 3 bases from V and 4 bases from J; bases unmatched to any gene: 7. The CDR3 contains 17 residues. CDR1 is SGHKS, CDR2 YYEKEE, per germline (reference sequence). The CDR3 DNA follows: TGTGCCAGCAGCTCCGGACTAGCGGGGAGGGGCACCGGGGAGCTGTTTTTT. Translated: CASSSGLAGRGTGELFF. Drawing the rest from reference TRBV5-5 and TRBJ2-2, the complete variable domain is DAGVTQSPTHLIKTRGQQVTLRCSPISGHKSVSWYQQVLGQGPQFIFQYYEKEERGRGNFPDRFSARQFPNYSSELNVNALLLGDSALYLCASSSGLAGRGTGELFFGEGSRLTVL.

The V call is TRBV9, the J call TRBJ1-1; a weak D match, TRBD1 (5 bases). The length of the CDR3 is 15 residues. V was shortened by 0 bases and J by 1 base, with 10 bases between the two germline ends. The V gene's germline CDR1 is SGDLS and CDR2 YYNGEE. CDR3 nucleotides: TGTGCCAGCAGCGTAGACGGGACGACGAACACTGAAGCTTTCTTT. Translation gives CASSVDGTTNTEAFF.

V and J are TRBV5-6 and TRBJ1-1; D call uncertain. CDR1 and CDR2 (germline): SGHDT, YYEEEE. V shed 1 base and J shed 0 bases, with 7 bases lying between them. CDR3 length: 14 residues. Here the CDR3 reads CASSLKQMNTEAFF. The CDR3, as DNA: TGTGCCAGCAGCTTGAAACAGATGAACACTGAAGCTTTCTTT.

The genes are TRBV6-2 or TRBV6-3 and TRBJ2-7; 7 nucleotides agree with TRBD1. The germline V gene has CDR1 MNHEY and CDR2 SVGEGT. J was trimmed by 3 bases and V by 2 bases; bases with no gene match: 4. The CDR3 sequence is 14 residues long. CDR3 DNA: TGTGCCAGCAGTTACGGGACAGCCGGCTACGAGCAGTACTTC. It encodes CASSYGTAGYEQYF.

The chain recombines TRBV18 with TRBJ2-2; TRBD2 is a possible D gene (6 bases). This CDR3 has 19 residues. The germline gives CDR1 KGHSH, CDR2 LQKENI. V was clipped by 2 bases and J by 3 bases, with 22 bases between them. The CDR3 here is CASSPSYDTRGGYTGELFF. The DNA for the CDR3 is TGTGCCAGCTCACCAAGTTACGACACCAGAGGAGGGTACACCGGGGAGCTGTTTTTT.

V and J are TRBV30 and TRBJ1-1; perhaps TRBD1 as D (5 bases). This CDR3 region has 16 residues. Germline CDR1 reads GTSNPN; CDR2 reads SVGIG (reference sequence). V lost 1 base and J 1 base, leaving 16 bases between the germline ends. The CDR3 DNA is TGTGCCTGGAGTGGGGACCGGTTTGGTGGGAACACTGAAGCTTTCTTT. Its translation is CAWSGDRFGGNTEAFF.

This clone showed up just once. The chain links TRBV3-1 (or the pseudogene TRBV3-2) to TRBJ1-5; no firm D call. The CDR3 sequence is 15 residues long. V was trimmed by 3 bases and J by 4 bases, leaving 13 bases between them. Germline CDR1 reads LGHDT; CDR2 reads YNNKEL (reference sequence). The CDR3 reads CASSQGRSGNQPQHF. DNA of the CDR3: TGTGCCAGCAGCCAGGGCAGGAGTGGGAATCAGCCCCAGCATTTT.

V is TRBV5-4 and J is TRBJ1-2; no firm D call. Trimming removed 3 bases at V and 8 bases at J, with 17 bases between. Germline V lookup: CDR1 SGHNT, CDR2 YYREEE (reference sequence). The CDR3 spans 14 residues. CDR3 sequence: CASSSTQVARGYTF. The CDR3 nucleotides read TGTGCCAGCAGCTCCACCCAGGTAGCGAGAGGCTACACCTTC. Filled out from reference TRBV5-4 and TRBJ1-2, the complete variable domain reads ETGVTQSPTHLIKTRGQQVTLRCSSQSGHNTVSWYQQALGQGPQFIFQYYREEENGRGNFPPRFSGLQFPNYSSELNVNALELDDSALYLCASSSTQVARGYTFGSGTRLTVV.

This clone was counted once. For the CDR3, the DNA is TGTGCCAGCAGTCCACAGGGGGTTCGGGGCTACACCTTC. Protein: CASSPQGVRGYTF. The chain recombines TRBV27 with TRBJ1-2; TRBD1 matches 8 bases. Germline V CDR1 and CDR2: MNHEY, SMNVEV (reference sequence). After removal of 5 bases from V and 8 bases from J, the junction contained 7 bases not matched to a gene. This CDR3 is 13 amino acids long.

The rearrangement joins TRBV24-1 to TRBJ1-1; D is unclear. This CDR3 has 13 residues. Germline CDR1 is KGHDR and CDR2 is SFDVKD. V lost 1 base and J 5 bases, leaving 7 bases between the germline ends. The CDR3 DNA reads TGTGCCACCAGTGATTTTTACGGGACTGAAGCTTTCTTT. Protein product: CATSDFYGTEAFF.

The gene calls are TRBV5-1 and TRBJ2-1, with 12 bases aligning to TRBD1. From germline, CDR1 is SGHRS and CDR2 YFSETQ. The CDR3 totals 14 residues. The V segment lost 9 bases and the J segment 4 bases; nucleotides outside the gene matches: 5. The CDR3 loop is CATRDRGRYNEQFF. The CDR3, as DNA: TGCGCCACCAGGGACAGGGGGCGATACAATGAGCAGTTCTTC.

This rearrangement joins TRBV6-1 to TRBJ1-5; D might be TRBD1 (6 bases). V was shortened by 2 bases and J by 4 bases, with 6 bases between the two germline ends. The CDR3 totals 13 residues. CDR1 and CDR2 (germline): MNHNS, SASEGT. As DNA, the CDR3 is TGTGCCAGCAGTGAACAGGGGAATCAGCCCCAGCATTTT. Residues: CASSEQGNQPQHF.

V usage is TRBV10-1 and J usage is TRBJ2-1; 10 bases are shared with TRBD2. Germline V gives CDR1 WNHNN, CDR2 SYGVQD (reference sequence). The CDR3 is 13 residues long. Trimming took 6 bases from V and 14 from J; bases not matched to a gene: 10. CDR3 in amino acids: CASSGSLAGVKFF. The DNA for the CDR3 is TGCGCCAGCAGCGGATCCCTAGCGGGAGTAAAGTTCTTC.

This sequence joins TRBV7-6 and TRBJ1-2, with D possibly matching TRBD1 (5 bases). V lost 1 base to trimming and J lost 5 bases, with 11 bases between them. Per germline, CDR1 SGHVS and CDR2 FNYEAQ. CDR3 length equals 14 residues. The CDR3 is CASSLGGAGYGYTF. The CDR3, as DNA: TGTGCCAGCAGCTTAGGGGGCGCGGGGTATGGCTACACCTTC.

The rearrangement links TRBV28 to TRBJ2-7, with a tentative D call TRBD2 (5 bases). The ends were cut back, 2 bases at V and 2 bases at J, with 10 bases in the middle. The CDR3 is 14 amino acids. Germline loops: CDR1 MDHEN, CDR2 SYDVKM. CDR3 region: CASSLRGLPYEQYF. The CDR3 bases are TGTGCCAGCAGTTTACGGGGTTTGCCCTACGAGCAGTACTTC.

This clone was counted between two and nine times. The genes are TRBV5-5 and TRBJ1-5; the match to TRBD1 covers 7 bases. The V segment lost 2 bases and the J segment 5 bases; nucleotides outside the gene matches: 7. The germline V gene encodes CDR1 SGHKS and CDR2 YYEKEE (reference sequence). CDR3 length: 15 residues. Here the CDR3 DNA reads TGTGCCAGCAGCTTCCAGGGCAGGGGGGATCAGCCCCAGCATTTT. This gives the protein CASSFQGRGDQPQHF. Filled out from reference TRBV5-5 and TRBJ1-5, the complete variable domain reads DAGVTQSPTHLIKTRGQQVTLRCSPISGHKSVSWYQQVLGQGPQFIFQYYEKEERGRGNFPDRFSARQFPNYSSELNVNALLLGDSALYLCASSFQGRGDQPQHFGDGTRLSIL.

This sequence joins TRBV5-4 and TRBJ1-1, with D perhaps matching TRBD1 (6 bases). V was pared by 2 bases and J by 2 bases, with 10 bases between. The CDR3 consists of 14 residues. Per the germline V gene, CDR1 is SGHNT and CDR2 is YYREEE (reference sequence). The CDR3 loop reads CASSLQGTNTEAFF. Here the CDR3 DNA reads TGTGCCAGCAGCTTACAGGGAACAAACACTGAAGCTTTCTTT.

This clone has more than one count but fewer than ten. The chain carries TRBV3-1 (or the pseudogene TRBV3-2) and TRBJ1-6; 7 nucleotides align to TRBD1. With V trimmed by 1 base and J by 10 bases, 7 bases remained unmatched. The CDR3 runs to 15 residues. The germline CDR1 and CDR2 sequences are LGHDT and YNNKEL (reference sequence). CDR3 protein: CASSQVRGLGSPLHF. CDR3 nucleotide sequence: TGTGCCAGCAGCCAAGTAAGGGGGCTTGGCTCACCCCTCCACTTT.

The chain uses TRBV11-2 and TRBJ2-7; TRBD1 matches at 10 bases. The CDR3 length is 13 residues. The germline CDR1 and CDR2 sequences are SGHAT and FQNNGV. J was trimmed by 5 bases and V by 7 bases; bases with no gene match: 5. CDR3 coding DNA: TGTGCCAGCACGGACAGGGGGATCCACGAGCAGTACTTC. This gives the protein CASTDRGIHEQYF.

This clone was recorded a few times. V is TRBV7-9 and J is TRBJ2-7, with TRBD1 identical over 9 bases. V lost 3 bases to trimming and J lost 6 bases; unmatched junction nucleotides: 6. CDR3 size: 14 residues. Germline CDR1 SEHNR, CDR2 FQNEAQ (reference sequence). In DNA form, the CDR3 reads TGTGCCAGCAGCTTCATGGGACAGGGCCGCGAGCAGTACTTC. It codes for CASSFMGQGREQYF. The variable domain in full, completed from reference TRBV7-9 and TRBJ2-7, reads DTGVSQNPRHKITKRGQNVTFRCDPISEHNRLYWYRQTLGQGPEFLTYFQNEAQLEKSRLLSDRFSAERPKGSFSTLEIQRTEQGDSAMYLCASSFMGQGREQYFGPGTRLTVT.